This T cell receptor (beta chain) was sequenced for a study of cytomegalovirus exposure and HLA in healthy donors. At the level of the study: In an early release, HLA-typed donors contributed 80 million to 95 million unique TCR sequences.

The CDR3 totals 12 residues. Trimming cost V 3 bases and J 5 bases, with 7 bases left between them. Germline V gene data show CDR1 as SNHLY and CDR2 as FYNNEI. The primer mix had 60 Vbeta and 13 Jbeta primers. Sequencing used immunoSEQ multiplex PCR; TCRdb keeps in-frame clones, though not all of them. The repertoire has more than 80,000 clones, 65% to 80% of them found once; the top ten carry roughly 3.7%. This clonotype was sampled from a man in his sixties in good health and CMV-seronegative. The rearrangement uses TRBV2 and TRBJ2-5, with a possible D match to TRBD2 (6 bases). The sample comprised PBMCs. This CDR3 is CASSEEGETQYF. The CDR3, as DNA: TGTGCCAGCAGTGAGGAGGGGGAGACCCAGTACTTC.